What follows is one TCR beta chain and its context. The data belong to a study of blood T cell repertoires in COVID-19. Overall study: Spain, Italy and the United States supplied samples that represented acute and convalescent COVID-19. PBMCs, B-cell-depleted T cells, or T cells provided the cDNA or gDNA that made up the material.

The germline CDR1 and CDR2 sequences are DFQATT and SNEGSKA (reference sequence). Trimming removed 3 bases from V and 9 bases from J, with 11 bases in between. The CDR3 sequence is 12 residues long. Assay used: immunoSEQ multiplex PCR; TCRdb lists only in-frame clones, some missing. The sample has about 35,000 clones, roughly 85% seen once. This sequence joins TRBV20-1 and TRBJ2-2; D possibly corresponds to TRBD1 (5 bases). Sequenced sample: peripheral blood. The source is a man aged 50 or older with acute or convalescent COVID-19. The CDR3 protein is CSASGQGRELFF. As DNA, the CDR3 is TGCAGTGCTAGTGGACAAGGCCGGGAGCTGTTTTTT.